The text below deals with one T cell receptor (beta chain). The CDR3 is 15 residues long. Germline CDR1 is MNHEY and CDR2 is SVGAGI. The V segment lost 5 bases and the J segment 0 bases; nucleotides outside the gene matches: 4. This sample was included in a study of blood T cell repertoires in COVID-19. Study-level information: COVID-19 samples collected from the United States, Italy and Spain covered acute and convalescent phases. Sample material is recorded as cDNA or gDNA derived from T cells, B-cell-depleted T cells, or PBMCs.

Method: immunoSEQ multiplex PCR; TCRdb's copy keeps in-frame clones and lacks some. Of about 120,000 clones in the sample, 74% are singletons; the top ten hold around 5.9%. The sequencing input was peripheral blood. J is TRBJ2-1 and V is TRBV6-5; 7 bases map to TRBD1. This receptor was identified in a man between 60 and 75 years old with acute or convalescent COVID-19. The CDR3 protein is CASSTGTVSYNEQFF. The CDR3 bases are TGTGCCAGCAGTACGGGGACAGTCTCCTACAATGAGCAGTTCTTC.